This T cell receptor beta chain was recovered during a study of T cell responses to AZD1222 COVID-19 vaccine. Broader study findings: The number of AZD1222 recipients seropositive at baseline was only five to seven. Most donors were white British and more were female, and clonal diversity was possibly underestimated. Targets within unmutated variant regions were reportedly found for nearly half of spike-specific TCRs. CD4 TCRs linked to vaccination spanned spike, dominating at 160-218 and 743-854.

On this clone itself: The antigen is unknown.

Per the germline V gene, CDR1 is KGHSH and CDR2 is LQKENI. The CDR3 has 12 amino acids. The V and J ends lost 2 bases and 4 bases respectively, with 4 bases between them. The repertoire was sequenced with immunoSEQ multiplex PCR; TCRdb's copy has only in-frame clones and lacks some. Here the sample spans over 95,000 clones, roughly 89% being singletons. The clonotype originates from an adult in good health. The genes are TRBV18 and TRBJ2-3; D uncertain. The source material was peripheral blood, sampled on day 0 of AZD1222 vaccination. This chain's CDR3 is CASSPFSDTQYF. In nucleotides, the CDR3 is TGTGCCAGCTCACCATTCTCAGATACGCAGTATTTT.